This T cell receptor (beta chain) originates from a study of cytomegalovirus exposure and HLA in healthy donors. V lost 0 bases to trimming and J lost 8 bases; unmatched junction nucleotides: 14. Germline lookup yields CDR1 SGDLS and CDR2 YYNGEE. The CDR3 extends over 18 amino acids. The PCR made use of 60 Vbeta and 13 Jbeta primers. Clones were read by immunoSEQ multiplex PCR, and TCRdb kept only the in-frame ones, dropping some. The data contain some 140,000 clones, roughly 80% of them singletons. The clonotype originates from a man aged 40-55 years in good health and CMV-seronegative. The sample taken for sequencing was PBMCs. This sequence joins TRBV9 and TRBJ2-1; TRBD2 aligns across 10 bases. CDR3 loop: CASSVGSLAGPRRDEQFF. The CDR3 bases are TGTGCCAGCAGCGTAGGATCACTAGCGGGGCCTAGGAGGGATGAGCAGTTCTTC.